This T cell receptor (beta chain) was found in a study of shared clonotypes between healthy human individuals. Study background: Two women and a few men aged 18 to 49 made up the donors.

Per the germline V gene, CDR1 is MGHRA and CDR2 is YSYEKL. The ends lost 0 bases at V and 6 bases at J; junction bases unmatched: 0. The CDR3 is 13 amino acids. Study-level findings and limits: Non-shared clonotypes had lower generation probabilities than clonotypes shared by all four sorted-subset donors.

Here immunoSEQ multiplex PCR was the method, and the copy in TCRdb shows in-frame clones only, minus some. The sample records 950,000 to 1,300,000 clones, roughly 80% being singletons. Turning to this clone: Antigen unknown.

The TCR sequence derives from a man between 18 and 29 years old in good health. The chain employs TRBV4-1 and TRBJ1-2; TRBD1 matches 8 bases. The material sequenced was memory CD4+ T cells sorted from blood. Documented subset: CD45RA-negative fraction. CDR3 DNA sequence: TGCGCCAGCAGCCAAGACAGGGGGCATGGCTACACCTTC. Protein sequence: CASSQDRGHGYTF.